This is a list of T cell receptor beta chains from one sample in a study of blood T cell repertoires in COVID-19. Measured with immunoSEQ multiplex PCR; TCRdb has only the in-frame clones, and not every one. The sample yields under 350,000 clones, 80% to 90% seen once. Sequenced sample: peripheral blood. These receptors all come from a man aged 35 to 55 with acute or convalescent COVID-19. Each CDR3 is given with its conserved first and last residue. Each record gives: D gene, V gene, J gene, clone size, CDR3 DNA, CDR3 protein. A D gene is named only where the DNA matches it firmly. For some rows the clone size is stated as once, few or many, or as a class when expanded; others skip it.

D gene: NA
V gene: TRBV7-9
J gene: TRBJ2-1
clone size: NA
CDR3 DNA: TGTGCCAGCAGCTTTCAGGGTGGGAATGAGCAGTTCTTC
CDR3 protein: CASSFQGGNEQFF

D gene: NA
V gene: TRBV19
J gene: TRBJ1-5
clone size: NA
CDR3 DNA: TGTGCCAGTAGCTATCGGGGGGATCAGCCCCAGCATTTT
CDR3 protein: CASSYRGDQPQHF

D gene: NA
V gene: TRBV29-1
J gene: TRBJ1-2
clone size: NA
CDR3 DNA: TGCAGCGTTTTGGTCAGTCTAGCTAACTATGGCTACACCTTC
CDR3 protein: CSVLVSLANYGYTF

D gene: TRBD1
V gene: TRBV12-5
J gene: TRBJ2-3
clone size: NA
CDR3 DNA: TGTGCTAGTGGTTCGGGACAGAACACAGATACGCAGTATTTT
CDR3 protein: CASGSGQNTDTQYF

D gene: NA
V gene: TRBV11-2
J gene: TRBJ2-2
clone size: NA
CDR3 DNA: TGTGCCAGCAGCTTGAGTGGGGGGGCACTCACCGGGGAGCTGTTTTTT
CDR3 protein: CASSLSGGALTGELFF

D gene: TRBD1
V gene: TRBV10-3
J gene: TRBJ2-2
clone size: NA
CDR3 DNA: TGTGCCATCAGTGATAGGGAACAGGGGAACTTTTTCGGGGAGCTGTTTTTT
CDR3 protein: CAISDREQGNFFGELFF

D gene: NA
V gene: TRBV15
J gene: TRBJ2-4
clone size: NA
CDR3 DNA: TGTGCCACCAGCAGAGTTGGCAAAGCCAAAAACATTCAGTACTTC
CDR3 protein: CATSRVGKAKNIQYF

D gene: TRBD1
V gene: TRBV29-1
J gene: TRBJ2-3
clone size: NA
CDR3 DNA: TGCAGCGCCTTGGGACAGTCCTCCACAGATACGCAGTATTTT
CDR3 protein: CSALGQSSTDTQYF

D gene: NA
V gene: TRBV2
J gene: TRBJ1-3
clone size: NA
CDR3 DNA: TGTGCCAGCAGTTTACAGGGACGCTCTGGAAACACCATATATTTT
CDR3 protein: CASSLQGRSGNTIYF

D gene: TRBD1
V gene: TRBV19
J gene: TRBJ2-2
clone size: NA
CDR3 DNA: TGTGCCAGTAGTGAGTTTGAGTCCAGGGGGCTTGCCGGGGAGCTGTTTTTT
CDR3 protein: CASSEFESRGLAGELFF

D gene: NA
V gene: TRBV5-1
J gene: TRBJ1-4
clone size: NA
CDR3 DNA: TGCGCCAGCAGCTTGGGTACTCTCAGGGGCAGGAGTGAAAAACTGTTTTTT
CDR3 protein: CASSLGTLRGRSEKLFF

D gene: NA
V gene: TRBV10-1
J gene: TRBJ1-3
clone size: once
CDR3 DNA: TGCGCCAGCAGTCAAGGAGCCTACTCTGGAAACACCATATATTTT
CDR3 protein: CASSQGAYSGNTIYF

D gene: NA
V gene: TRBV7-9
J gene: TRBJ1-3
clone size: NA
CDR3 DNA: TGTGCCAGCAGCTTAACACAGGGCATTTCTGGAAACACCATATATTTT
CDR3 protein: CASSLTQGISGNTIYF

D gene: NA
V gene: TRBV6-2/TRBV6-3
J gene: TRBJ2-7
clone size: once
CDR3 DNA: TGTGCCAGCAGTCTCCTGCGCTCCTACGAGCAGTACTTC
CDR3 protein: CASSLLRSYEQYF

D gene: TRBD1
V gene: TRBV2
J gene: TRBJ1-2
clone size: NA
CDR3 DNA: TGTGCCAGCACCGCCGGGACAGGGGACTATGGCTACACCTTC
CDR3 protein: CASTAGTGDYGYTF

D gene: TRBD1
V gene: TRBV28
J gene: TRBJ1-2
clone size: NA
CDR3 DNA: TGTGCCAGCAGTTTAACCAGACAGGGAGCCTATGGCTACACCTTC
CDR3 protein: CASSLTRQGAYGYTF

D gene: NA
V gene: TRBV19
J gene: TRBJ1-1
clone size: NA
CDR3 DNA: TGTGCCAGCCACACCGACAGGATGAACACTGAAGCTTTCTTT
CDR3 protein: CASHTDRMNTEAFF

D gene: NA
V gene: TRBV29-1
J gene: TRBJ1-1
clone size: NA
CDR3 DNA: TGCAGCGCTATGACTCTGTCGGGCACTGAAGCTTTCTTT
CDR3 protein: CSAMTLSGTEAFF

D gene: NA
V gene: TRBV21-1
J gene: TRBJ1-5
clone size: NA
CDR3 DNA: TGTGCCAGCAGCAAAGGGGCAGAAGGTCGTCAGCCCCAGCATTTT
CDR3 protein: CASSKGAEGRQPQHF

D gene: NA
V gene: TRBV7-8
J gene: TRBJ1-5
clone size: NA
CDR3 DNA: TGTGCCAGCAGCCTGGGAGTCCCCAGCAATCAGCCCCAGCATTTT
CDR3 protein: CASSLGVPSNQPQHF

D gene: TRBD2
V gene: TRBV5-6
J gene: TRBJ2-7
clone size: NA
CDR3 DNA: TGTGCCAGCAGCGACGGACTAGCGGGCCTCGAGCAGTACTTC
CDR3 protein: CASSDGLAGLEQYF

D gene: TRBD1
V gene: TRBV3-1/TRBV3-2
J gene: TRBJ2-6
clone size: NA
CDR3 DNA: TGTGCCAGCAGCCCAGGCCCCAGGGGGCTTAACGTCCTGACTTTC
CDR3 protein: CASSPGPRGLNVLTF

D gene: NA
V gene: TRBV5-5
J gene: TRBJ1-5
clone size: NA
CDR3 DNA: TGTGCCAGCAGTTCGGAGGGGGGGCGAGGAAAGCCCCAGCATTTT
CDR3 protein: CASSSEGGRGKPQHF

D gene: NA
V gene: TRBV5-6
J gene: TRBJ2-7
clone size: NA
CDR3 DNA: TGTGCCAGCAGCTTGTGGCACACAGCCTACGAGCAGTACTTC
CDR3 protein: CASSLWHTAYEQYF

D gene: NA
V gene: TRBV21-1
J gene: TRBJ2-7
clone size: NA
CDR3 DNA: TGTGCCAGCAGCAAAGTGAGAGGGTACGAGCAGTACTTC
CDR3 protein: CASSKVRGYEQYF

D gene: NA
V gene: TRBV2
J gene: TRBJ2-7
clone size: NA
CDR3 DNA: TGTGCCAGCAGGCAAGAGTGGGAGCAGTACTTC
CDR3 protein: CASRQEWEQYF

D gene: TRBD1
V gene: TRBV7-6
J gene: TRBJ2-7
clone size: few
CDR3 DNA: TGTGCCAGCAGCTTAGGGGACAGTGATACCTACGAGCAGTACTTC
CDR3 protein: CASSLGDSDTYEQYF

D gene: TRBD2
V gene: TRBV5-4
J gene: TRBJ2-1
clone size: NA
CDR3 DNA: TGTGCCAGCAGCCTTAACGGGGGGGCATGGTATGAGCAGTTCTTC
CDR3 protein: CASSLNGGAWYEQFF

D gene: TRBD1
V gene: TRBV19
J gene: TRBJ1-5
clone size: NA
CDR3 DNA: TGTGCCAGTAGTGCGACAGGGGAGTATAGCAATCAGCCCCAGCATTTT
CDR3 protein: CASSATGEYSNQPQHF

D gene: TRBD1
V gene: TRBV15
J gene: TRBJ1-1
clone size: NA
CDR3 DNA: TGTGCCACCAGCAGAGCGCACAGGGGATCTGAAGCTTTCTTT
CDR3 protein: CATSRAHRGSEAFF